Following are 2 T cell receptor beta chains from one sample sequenced in a study of T-cell memory formation after mild COVID-19. TCRdb reprocessed the 5' RACE reads via MiXCR and lists one record per CDR3 protein. Of about 430,000 distinct CDR3 sequences in the sample, less than 25% were seen once. The sequenced sample consisted of PBMCs or a T cell subset sorted from them (not recorded which). These receptors were collected from an adult woman who had mild COVID-19 (a few samples of this study predate the infection). Cell type and time point are not known.

The chain has TRBV21-1 and TRBJ2-2; whether TRBD1, the table's D call, matches the DNA was not checked. TRBV21-1 corresponds to a pseudogene. This CDR3 contains 18 residues. The CDR3 reads CASSPLRPGQANTGELFF. The CDR3 nucleotides are TGTGCCAGCAGCCCCCTCAGGCCGGGACAGGCGAACACCGGGGAGCTGTTTTTT.

The rearrangement joins TRBV20-1 to TRBJ2-7; weak D call: TRBD1 (6 bases). Germline values: CDR1 DFQATT, CDR2 SNEGSKA (reference sequence). Between the trimmed V and J ends, which lost 6 bases and 1 base, there was a span of 13 bases. This CDR3 is built from 13 residues. DNA for the CDR3: TGCAGTGCAACCGGACAGCGGTCCTACGAGCAGTACTTC. The encoded protein is CSATGQRSYEQYF.